This T cell receptor (beta chain) was recovered during a study of cytomegalovirus exposure and HLA in healthy donors. The primer mix had 60 Vbeta and 13 Jbeta primers. Clones were sequenced by immunoSEQ multiplex PCR, and TCRdb holds only the in-frame ones, with some missing. The sample gives over 90,000 clones, 65% to 80% of which show up once; approximately 16% is in the top ten. Study-wide points: Most of the TCR beta V segments (in an earlier analysis) were productive either about 87% or about 30% of the time. Later on, a genetic analysis was performed. It linked a missense variant in DCLRE1C with V- and J-gene trimming of TCR beta. Specificity for CMV antigens was confirmed in vitro for a few of the CMV-associated chains.

The CDR3 has 15 residues. The germline V gene encodes CDR1 SGHRS and CDR2 YFSETQ. V gave up 0 bases and J gave up 5 bases; unmatched junction bases: 3. Details on this clone: Its antigen remains unidentified.

Sequenced material: PBMCs. The source of this sequence is a woman between 45 and 60 years old in good health and CMV-seropositive. The chain uses TRBV5-1 and TRBJ1-4, with 8 bases fitting TRBD1. The CDR3 loop reads CASSLGQGKNEKLFF. The CDR3 DNA reads as TGCGCCAGCAGCTTGGGACAGGGGAAAAATGAAAAACTGTTTTTT.